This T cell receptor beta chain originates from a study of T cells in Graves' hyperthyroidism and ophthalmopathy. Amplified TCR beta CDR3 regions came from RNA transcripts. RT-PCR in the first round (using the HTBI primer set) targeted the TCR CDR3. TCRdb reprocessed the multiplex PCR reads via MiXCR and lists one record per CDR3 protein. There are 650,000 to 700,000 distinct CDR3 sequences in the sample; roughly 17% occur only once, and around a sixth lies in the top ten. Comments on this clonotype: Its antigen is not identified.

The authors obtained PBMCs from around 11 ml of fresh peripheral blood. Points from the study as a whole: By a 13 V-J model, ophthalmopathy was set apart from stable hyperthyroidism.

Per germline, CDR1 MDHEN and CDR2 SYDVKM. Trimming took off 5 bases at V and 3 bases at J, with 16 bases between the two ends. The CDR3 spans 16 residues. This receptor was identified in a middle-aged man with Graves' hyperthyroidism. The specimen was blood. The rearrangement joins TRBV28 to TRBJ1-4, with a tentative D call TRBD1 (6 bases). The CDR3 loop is CASSLTTGKANEKLFF. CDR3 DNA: TGTGCCAGCAGTCTAACTACAGGGAAGGCTAATGAAAAACTGTTTTTT.